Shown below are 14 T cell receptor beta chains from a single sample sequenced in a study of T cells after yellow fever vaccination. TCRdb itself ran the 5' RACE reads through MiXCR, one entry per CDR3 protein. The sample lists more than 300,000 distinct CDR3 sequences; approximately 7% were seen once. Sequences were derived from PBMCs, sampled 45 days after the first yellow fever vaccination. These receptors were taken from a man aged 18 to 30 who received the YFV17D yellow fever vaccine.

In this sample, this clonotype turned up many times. CDR3 coding DNA: TGTGCCAGCAGCCAAGATTGGGCTGGAAACACCATATATTTT. Its translation is CASSQDWAGNTIYF. The chain employs TRBV3-1 and TRBJ1-3; D is unclear. V was trimmed by 0 bases and J by 2 bases, leaving 5 bases between them. This CDR3 comprises 14 residues. The germline CDR1 and CDR2 sequences are LGHDT and YNNKEL (reference sequence).

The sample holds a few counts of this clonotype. The CDR3 region has the DNA TGTGCCAGCAGTTCCCGGGGCGTGGATACGCAGTATTTT. It encodes CASSSRGVDTQYF. The chain joins TRBV6-2 or TRBV6-3 to TRBJ2-3; the D gene could be TRBD1 or TRBD2 (5 bases each). Germline CDR1 is MNHEY and CDR2 is SVGEGT. V dropped 4 bases and J dropped 6 bases, with 11 bases sitting between them. The CDR3 loop spans 13 amino acids.

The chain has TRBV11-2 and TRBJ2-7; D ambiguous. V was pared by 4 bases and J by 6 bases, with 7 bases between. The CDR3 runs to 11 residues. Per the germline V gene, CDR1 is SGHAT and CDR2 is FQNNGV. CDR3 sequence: CASSSQVEQYF. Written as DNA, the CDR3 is TGTGCCAGCAGCTCGCAGGTCGAGCAGTACTTC. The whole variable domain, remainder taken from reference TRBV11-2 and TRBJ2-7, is EAGVAQSPRYKIIEKRQSVAFWCNPISGHATLYWYQQILGQGPKLLIQFQNNGVVDDSQLPKDRFSAERLKGVDSTLKIQPAKLEDSAVYLCASSSQVEQYFGPGTRLTVT.

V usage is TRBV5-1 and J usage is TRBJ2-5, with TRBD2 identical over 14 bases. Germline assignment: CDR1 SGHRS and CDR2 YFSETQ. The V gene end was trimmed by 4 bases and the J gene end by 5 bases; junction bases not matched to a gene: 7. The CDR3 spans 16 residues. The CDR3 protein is CASSTGLAGDVETQYF. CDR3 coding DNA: TGCGCCAGCAGCACGGGACTAGCGGGGGACGTGGAGACCCAGTACTTC. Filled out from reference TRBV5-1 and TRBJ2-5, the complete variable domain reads KAGVTQTPRYLIKTRGQQVTLSCSPISGHRSVSWYQQTPGQGLQFLFEYFSETQRNKGNFPGRFSGRQFSNSRSEMNVSTLELGDSALYLCASSTGLAGDVETQYFGPGTRLLVL.

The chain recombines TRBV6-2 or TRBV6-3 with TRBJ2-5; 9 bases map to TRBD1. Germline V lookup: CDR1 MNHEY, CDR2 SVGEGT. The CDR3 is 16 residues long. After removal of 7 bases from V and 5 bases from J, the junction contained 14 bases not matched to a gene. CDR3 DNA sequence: TGTGCCAGCACCACCCGTGGAGGGACAGGGACGGAGACCCAGTACTTC. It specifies CASTTRGGTGTETQYF.

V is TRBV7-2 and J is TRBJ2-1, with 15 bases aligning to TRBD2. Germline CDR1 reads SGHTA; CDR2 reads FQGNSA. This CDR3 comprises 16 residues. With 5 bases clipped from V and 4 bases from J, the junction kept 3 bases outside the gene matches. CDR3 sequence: CASSIGLAGGYNEQFF. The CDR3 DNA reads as TGTGCCAGCAGCATTGGACTAGCGGGGGGGTACAATGAGCAGTTCTTC.

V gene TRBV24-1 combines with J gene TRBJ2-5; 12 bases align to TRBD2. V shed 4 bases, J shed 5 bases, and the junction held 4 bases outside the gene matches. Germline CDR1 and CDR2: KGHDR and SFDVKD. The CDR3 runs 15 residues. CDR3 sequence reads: CATSDPGTSGETQYF. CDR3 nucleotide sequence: TGTGCCACCAGTGACCCAGGGACTAGCGGGGAGACCCAGTACTTC.

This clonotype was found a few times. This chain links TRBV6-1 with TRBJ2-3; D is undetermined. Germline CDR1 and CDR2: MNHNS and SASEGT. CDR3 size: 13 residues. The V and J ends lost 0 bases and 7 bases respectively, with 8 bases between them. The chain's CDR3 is CASSEAPGNTQYF. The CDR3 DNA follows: TGTGCCAGCAGTGAAGCGCCAGGTAATACGCAGTATTTT.

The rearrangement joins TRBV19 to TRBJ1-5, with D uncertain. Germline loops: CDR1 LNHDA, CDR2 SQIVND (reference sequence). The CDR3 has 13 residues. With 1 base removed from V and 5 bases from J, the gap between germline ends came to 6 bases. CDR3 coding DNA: TGTGCCAGTAGTATAGGGATGGATCAGCCCCAGCATTTT. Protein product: CASSIGMDQPQHF.

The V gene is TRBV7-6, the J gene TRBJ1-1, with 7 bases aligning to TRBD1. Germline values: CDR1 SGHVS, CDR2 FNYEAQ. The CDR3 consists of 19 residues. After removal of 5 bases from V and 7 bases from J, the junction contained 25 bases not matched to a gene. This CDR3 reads CASSALEDRIIRGLDEAFF. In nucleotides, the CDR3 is TGTGCCAGCAGCGCCCTGGAGGACAGGATAATACGGGGCCTAGATGAAGCTTTCTTT.

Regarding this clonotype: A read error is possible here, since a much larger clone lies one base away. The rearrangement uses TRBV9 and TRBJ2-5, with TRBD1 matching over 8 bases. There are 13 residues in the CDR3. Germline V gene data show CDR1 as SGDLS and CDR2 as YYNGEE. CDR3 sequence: CASRGQDQETKYF. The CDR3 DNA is TGTGCCAGCAGGGGACAGGACCAAGAGACCAAGTACTTC.

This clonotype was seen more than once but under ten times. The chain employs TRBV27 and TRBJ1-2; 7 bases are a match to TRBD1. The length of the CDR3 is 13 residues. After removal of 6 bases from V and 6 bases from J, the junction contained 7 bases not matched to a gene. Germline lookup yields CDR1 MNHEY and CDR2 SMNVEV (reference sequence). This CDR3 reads CASSPFRGDGYTF. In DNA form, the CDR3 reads TGTGCCAGCAGCCCCTTCAGGGGGGATGGCTACACCTTC.

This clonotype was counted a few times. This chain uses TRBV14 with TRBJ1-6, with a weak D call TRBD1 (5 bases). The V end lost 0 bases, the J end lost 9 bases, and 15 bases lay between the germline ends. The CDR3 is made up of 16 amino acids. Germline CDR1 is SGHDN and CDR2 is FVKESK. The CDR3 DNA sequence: TGTGCCAGCAGCCAAGATTGGGGGGGTGTCTCTTCACCCCTCCACTTT. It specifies CASSQDWGGVSSPLHF.

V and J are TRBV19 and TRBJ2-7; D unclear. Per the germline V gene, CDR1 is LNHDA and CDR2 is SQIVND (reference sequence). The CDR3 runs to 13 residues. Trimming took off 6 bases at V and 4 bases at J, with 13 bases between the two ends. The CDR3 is CASSETALYEQYF. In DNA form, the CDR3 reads TGTGCCAGTAGCGAGACGGCCCTTTACGAGCAGTACTTC.